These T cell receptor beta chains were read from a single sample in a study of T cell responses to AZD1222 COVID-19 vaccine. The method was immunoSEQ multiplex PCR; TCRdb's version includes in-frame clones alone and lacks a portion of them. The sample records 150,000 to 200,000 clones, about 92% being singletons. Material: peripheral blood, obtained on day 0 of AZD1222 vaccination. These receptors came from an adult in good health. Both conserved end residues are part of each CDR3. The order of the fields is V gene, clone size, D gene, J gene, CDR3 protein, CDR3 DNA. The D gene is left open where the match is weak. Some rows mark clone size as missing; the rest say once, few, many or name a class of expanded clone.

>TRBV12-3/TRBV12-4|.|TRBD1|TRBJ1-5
CASRGQGNQPQHF
TGTGCCAGCAGAGGACAGGGAAATCAGCCCCAGCATTTT
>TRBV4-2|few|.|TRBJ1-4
CASSQEGRRNEKLFF
TGTGCCAGCAGCCAAGAAGGCAGAAGAAATGAAAAACTGTTTTTT
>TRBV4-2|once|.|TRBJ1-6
CASSQAPVHGSPLHF
TGTGCCAGCAGCCAAGCTCCGGTCCACGGTTCACCCCTCCACTTT
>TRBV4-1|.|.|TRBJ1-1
CASSQEAGPRNTEAFF
TGCGCCAGCAGCCAAGAGGCAGGACCCCGGAACACTGAAGCTTTCTTT
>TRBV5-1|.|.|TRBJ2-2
CASSLSTENTGELFF
TGCGCCAGCAGCTTGTCGACAGAGAACACCGGGGAGCTGTTTTTT
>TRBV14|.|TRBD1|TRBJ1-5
CAKQNRGQGCNQPQHF
TGTGCCAAACAAAACAGGGGTCAGGGATGCAATCAGCCCCAGCATTTT
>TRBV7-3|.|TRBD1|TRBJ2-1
CASSWTGTYNEQFF
TGTGCCAGCAGCTGGACAGGGACTTACAATGAGCAGTTCTTC
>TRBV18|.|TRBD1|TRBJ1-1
CASSPGQGYTNTEAFF
TGTGCCAGCTCACCGGGACAGGGGTACACCAACACTGAAGCTTTCTTT
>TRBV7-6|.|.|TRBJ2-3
CASSLSADPRTDTQYF
TGTGCCAGCAGCTTATCAGCGGATCCACGCACAGATACGCAGTATTTT
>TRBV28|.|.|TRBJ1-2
CASSYPKKTGSYGYTF
TGTGCCAGCAGTTATCCCAAAAAGACAGGAAGCTATGGCTACACCTTC
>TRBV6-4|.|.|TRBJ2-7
CASSDGVGSWDSYEQYF
TGTGCCAGCAGTGACGGGGTCGGGAGTTGGGACTCCTACGAGCAGTACTTC